Below, 3 T cell receptor beta chains from the same sample are listed, as sequenced in a study of Tregs in tolerant kidney transplant recipients. Profiled with immunoSEQ multiplex PCR; TCRdb holds only in-frame clones, not every one. The repertoire holds tens of thousands of clones, with more than 90% as singletons. Sequencing was carried out using CD8+ T cells from blood. These receptors came from a human donor in good health.

The chain combines TRBV11-2 with TRBJ1-1; D gene ambiguous. Germline V gene sequence: CDR1 SGHAT, CDR2 FQNNGV. The length of the CDR3 is 14 residues. V lost 2 bases to trimming and J lost 1 base, with 8 bases between them. The CDR3 protein is CASSLRSGNTEAFF. The CDR3 region has the DNA TGTGCCAGCAGCTTAAGGTCAGGGAACACTGAAGCTTTCTTT.

The chain is built from TRBV7-7 and TRBJ2-3; perhaps TRBD1 as D (5 bases). Germline V gene lookup returns CDR1 SSHAT and CDR2 FNYEAQ (reference sequence). The CDR3 contains 15 residues. V was clipped by 5 bases and J by 2 bases, with 14 bases between them. The CDR3 nucleotides are TGTGCCAGCAGCCGCGGACAAGCCTCCACAGATACGCAGTATTTT. Protein product: CASSRGQASTDTQYF.

The chain recombines TRBV5-8 with TRBJ1-5, with D perhaps matching TRBD1 (5 bases). The CDR3 is made up of 16 amino acids. The germline CDR1 and CDR2 sequences are SGHTS and YDEGEE. Trimming pared 4 bases from V and 6 bases from J, leaving 20 bases between. For the CDR3, the DNA is TGTGCCAGCAGCCAGGATCGAGGGGTAACGGGTCAGCCCCAGCATTTT. Translation gives CASSQDRGVTGQPQHF. Supplemented by reference TRBV5-8 and TRBJ1-5, the full variable domain reads EAGVTQSPTHLIKTRGQQATLRCSPISGHTSVYWYQQALGLGLQFLLWYDEGEERNRGNFPPRFSGRQFPNYSSELNVNALELEDSALYLCASSQDRGVTGQPQHFGDGTRLSIL.